This is a list of T cell receptor beta chains from one sample in a study of technical replicates of blood from several donors. Generated by immunoSEQ multiplex PCR, the TCRdb table keeps only in-frame clones and is missing some. Altogether about 80,000 clones are present, 93% being singletons, with the ten largest covering 0.35% to 0.45%. Sequenced: T cells isolated from PBMCs. Source of these receptors: a human donor in good health. CDR3s include the opening cysteine and the closing phenylalanine or tryptophan. A D gene is named only where the DNA matches it firmly. Rows give clone size only sometimes, using once, few, many, or a class for an expanded clone.

clone_size: .
j_call: TRBJ2-7
d_call: .
v_call: TRBV19
cdr3_aa: CASSIARDSYEQYF
cdr3_nt: TGTGCCAGTAGTATAGCGCGGGACTCCTACGAGCAGTACTTC

clone_size: .
j_call: TRBJ1-5
d_call: .
v_call: TRBV7-2
cdr3_aa: CASSFRSNQPQHF
cdr3_nt: TGTGCCAGCAGCTTTCGGAGCAATCAGCCCCAGCATTTT

clone_size: .
j_call: TRBJ2-7
d_call: TRBD2
v_call: TRBV30
cdr3_aa: CAWNRLTSGMGEQYF
cdr3_nt: TGTGCCTGGAACCGTTTGACTAGCGGGATGGGCGAGCAGTACTTC

clone_size: .
j_call: TRBJ1-2
d_call: .
v_call: TRBV10-3
cdr3_aa: CAISDNNYGYTF
cdr3_nt: TGTGCCATCAGTGACAATAACTATGGCTACACCTTC

clone_size: .
j_call: TRBJ1-2
d_call: TRBD1
v_call: TRBV28
cdr3_aa: CASSLSGQGRGYTF
cdr3_nt: TGTGCCAGCAGCCTTTCCGGACAGGGAAGAGGCTACACCTTC

clone_size: .
j_call: TRBJ1-1
d_call: .
v_call: TRBV15
cdr3_aa: CATRWPEGTEAFF
cdr3_nt: TGTGCCACCAGATGGCCCGAGGGCACTGAAGCTTTCTTT

clone_size: .
j_call: TRBJ1-5
d_call: .
v_call: TRBV4-2
cdr3_aa: CASSQDILNQPQHF
cdr3_nt: TGTGCCAGCAGCCAAGATATTCTGAATCAGCCCCAGCATTTT

clone_size: .
j_call: TRBJ2-2
d_call: .
v_call: TRBV4-3
cdr3_aa: CASSQGVPGVVTGELFF
cdr3_nt: TGCGCCAGCAGCCAAGGAGTACCAGGGGTAGTCACCGGGGAGCTGTTTTTT

clone_size: .
j_call: TRBJ1-5
d_call: TRBD1
v_call: TRBV27
cdr3_aa: CASSLVGQAQPQHF
cdr3_nt: TGTGCCAGCAGTTTAGTGGGACAGGCTCAGCCCCAGCATTTT

clone_size: few
j_call: TRBJ2-2
d_call: TRBD2
v_call: TRBV7-9
cdr3_aa: CASSLGTSGARTGELFF
cdr3_nt: TGTGCCAGCAGCTTAGGTACTAGCGGGGCCCGCACCGGGGAGCTGTTTTTT

clone_size: .
j_call: TRBJ2-7
d_call: .
v_call: TRBV5-4
cdr3_aa: CASSSSYEQYF
cdr3_nt: TGTGCCAGCAGCTCTTCCTACGAGCAGTACTTC

clone_size: .
j_call: TRBJ2-2
d_call: TRBD2
v_call: TRBV2
cdr3_aa: CASSAEGGAGELFF
cdr3_nt: TGTGCCAGCAGTGCTGAGGGAGGGGCCGGGGAGCTGTTTTTT

clone_size: few
j_call: TRBJ2-7
d_call: TRBD2
v_call: TRBV30
cdr3_aa: CAWWREGSYEQYF
cdr3_nt: TGTGCCTGGTGGCGGGAGGGCTCCTACGAGCAGTACTTC

clone_size: .
j_call: TRBJ1-5
d_call: TRBD1
v_call: TRBV7-9
cdr3_aa: CASSFSPNSHRGGNQPQHF
cdr3_nt: TGTGCCAGCAGCTTTTCCCCGAATTCCCACAGGGGCGGCAATCAGCCCCAGCATTTT

clone_size: .
j_call: TRBJ2-1
d_call: .
v_call: TRBV9
cdr3_aa: CASSRGTHNEQFF
cdr3_nt: TGTGCCAGCAGCCGCGGGACTCATAATGAGCAGTTCTTC